The rows below give T cell receptor beta chains drawn from one sample of a study of beta chain features in type 1 diabetes. The method was immunoSEQ multiplex PCR; TCRdb's version includes in-frame clones alone and lacks a portion of them. The table lists under 400,000 clones, 10% to 15% of them singletons, with around 0.0099% in the top ten. Sequenced sample: naive CD4+ T cells from blood. Every receptor here comes from a woman between 18 and 29 years old with type 1 diabetes. The CDR3 runs from the conserved cysteine through the conserved F or W. A D gene is named only where the DNA matches it firmly. Clone size is shown for a subset of rows, as once, few, many or a class of expanded clone.

J	size	V	D	DNA	CDR3
TRBJ2-7	few	TRBV6-6	TRBD2	TGTGCCAGCAAGCGGGAACTCTACGAGCAGTACTTC	CASKRELYEQYF
TRBJ2-1	few	TRBV27	TRBD2	TGTGCCAGCAGTCTCGGACTAGTAAGCAACAATGAGCAGTTCTTC	CASSLGLVSNNEQFF
TRBJ1-2	few	TRBV19	TRBD1	TGTGCCAGTAGTATCGGGACAGGAGATGGCTACACCTTC	CASSIGTGDGYTF
TRBJ2-1	NA	TRBV6-6	TRBD1	TGTGCCAGCAGTTACCGTGGGGGGACAGGTTGGGATGAGCAGTTCTTC	CASSYRGGTGWDEQFF
TRBJ2-7	NA	TRBV18	NA	TGTGCCAGCTCAGCCCAGTTCTCCTACGAGCAGTACTTC	CASSAQFSYEQYF
TRBJ2-7	NA	TRBV15	NA	TGTGCCACCAGCAGAGTTGAGGCCTACGAGCAGTACTTC	CATSRVEAYEQYF
TRBJ2-7	NA	TRBV18	NA	TGTGCCAGCTCACATCCGACAGCTTCCTACGAGCAGTACTTC	CASSHPTASYEQYF
TRBJ2-7	NA	TRBV28	TRBD2	TGTGCCAGCTTCGACGGGACTACGGGGGAGCAGTACTTC	CASFDGTTGEQYF
TRBJ2-7	few	TRBV25-1	NA	TGTGCCAGCTCTAAAAACTACGAGCAGTACTTC	CASSKNYEQYF
TRBJ2-5	NA	TRBV4-3	NA	TGCGCCAGCAGCGACCCCCTAGGAGGGCGCGGGAAGACCCAGTACTTC	CASSDPLGGRGKTQYF
TRBJ1-5	few	TRBV7-2	TRBD1	TGTGCCAGCAGCCAACGGGACAGAGGGAATCAGCCCCAGCATTTT	CASSQRDRGNQPQHF
TRBJ2-7	few	TRBV5-6	NA	TGTGCCAGCAGCTTGGGGCAGGGGAAATCCTACGAGCAGTACTTC	CASSLGQGKSYEQYF
TRBJ2-2	NA	TRBV6-1	NA	TGTGCCAGCAGTGATCTACGGGGGGAGCTGTTTTTT	CASSDLRGELFF
TRBJ2-2	few	TRBV29-1	TRBD2	TGCAGCGTTTCTTCTAGGCTAGCGGGAGCCGGGGAGCTGTTTTTT	CSVSSRLAGAGELFF
TRBJ1-6	few	TRBV11-2	NA	TGTGCCAGCAGCTCTTCCTTTAACCGGGAGCCGTACTTT	CASSSSFNREPYF
TRBJ1-5	few	TRBV2	NA	TGTGCCAGCAGTGAGCTACAGGGAGGGGGCAATCAGCCCCAGCATTTT	CASSELQGGGNQPQHF
TRBJ1-2	NA	TRBV29-1	NA	TGCAGCGTTGGGGAGGGGGTTAACTATGGCTACACCTTC	CSVGEGVNYGYTF
TRBJ2-7	few	TRBV4-1	NA	TGCGCCAGCAGCCAAGGCCCCAGGGTCGCCGAGCAGTACTTC	CASSQGPRVAEQYF
TRBJ2-7	NA	TRBV28	TRBD2	TGTGCCAGCAGTCTCTCTGCTAGCGGGAGGGCCCGGGGAGAGCAGTACTTC	CASSLSASGRARGEQYF
TRBJ2-6	NA	TRBV18	NA	TGTGCCAGCTCACCAGTTGCCGCCTCAGACTCTGGGGCCAACGTCCTGACTTTC	CASSPVAASDSGANVLTF
TRBJ2-2	NA	TRBV4-3	TRBD1	TGCGCCAGCAGAAAAAACCGACAGGGCACGAACACCGGGGAGCTGTTTTTT	CASRKNRQGTNTGELFF
TRBJ2-3	few	TRBV4-1	TRBD2	TGCGCCAGCAGCCCCGAGGGACTAGTCCCCACAGATACGCAGTATTTT	CASSPEGLVPTDTQYF
TRBJ2-5	NA	TRBV29-1	TRBD2	TGCAGCGTTGGGAAGAGCGGGAGACGAGAGACCCAGTACTTC	CSVGKSGRRETQYF
TRBJ1-6	few	TRBV4-3	NA	TGCGCCAGCAGCCAAGCTCTGGCGCGGGGGAGCCCTTCACCCCTCCACTTT	CASSQALARGSPSPLHF
TRBJ1-1	NA	TRBV27	TRBD1	TGTGCCAGCACCTCCGGGACAGGATGGGTGACTGAAGCTTTCTTT	CASTSGTGWVTEAFF
TRBJ2-7	NA	TRBV28	TRBD1	TGTGCCAGCAGTCTACGGGGGACAGGGGGCTACGAGCAGTACTTC	CASSLRGTGGYEQYF
TRBJ1-1	few	TRBV5-6	NA	TGTGCCAGCAGCCGAACTGCCACTGAAGCTTTCTTT	CASSRTATEAFF
TRBJ2-7	few	TRBV28	TRBD1	TGTGCCAGCAGTTTAGGACACAGGGGTTCGAGCGAGCAGTACTTC	CASSLGHRGSSEQYF
TRBJ2-5	NA	TRBV7-9	NA	TGTGCCAGCAGCCTTCGGGACAATGTAAAGACCCAGTACTTC	CASSLRDNVKTQYF
TRBJ2-4	NA	TRBV4-3	NA	TGCGCCAGCAGCCAGGCACAGAGTTTAGCCAAAAACATTCAGTACTTC	CASSQAQSLAKNIQYF
TRBJ2-5	few	TRBV7-2	NA	TGTGCCAGCAGCTTAGTTCAGGAGACCCAGTACTTC	CASSLVQETQYF
TRBJ2-7	few	TRBV7-8	TRBD2	TGTGCCAGCAGCTTAGTGCCCAGCGGGGGATACGAGCAGTACTTC	CASSLVPSGGYEQYF
TRBJ2-5	few	TRBV19	TRBD1	TGTGCCAGTAGTCCTGGGACAGCCCAAGAGACCCAGTACTTC	CASSPGTAQETQYF
TRBJ2-1	few	TRBV9	NA	TGTGCCAGCAGCCCCCTGGGGAGCTCCTACAATGAGCAGTTCTTC	CASSPLGSSYNEQFF
TRBJ1-2	NA	TRBV6-6	NA	TGTGCCAGCAGTTACAGGGAGGGTGGCTACACCTTC	CASSYREGGYTF
TRBJ2-1	NA	TRBV4-3	TRBD2	TGCGCCAGCAGCCAATCCGGGACTAGCGGGCGCAATGAGCAGTTCTTC	CASSQSGTSGRNEQFF
TRBJ2-1	few	TRBV11-3	NA	TGTGCCAGCAGCCCCCTGCTCGAGAGTGAGCAGTTCTTC	CASSPLLESEQFF
TRBJ1-2	few	TRBV18	TRBD1	TGTGCCAGCTCACAGCAGGACAGGCCCGCCTATGGCTACACCTTC	CASSQQDRPAYGYTF
TRBJ2-3	few	TRBV5-6	NA	TGTGCCAGCAGCTTAAGGGGCACGCGCACAGATACGCAGTATTTT	CASSLRGTRTDTQYF
TRBJ2-7	NA	TRBV7-2	TRBD2	TGTGCCAGCAGCCAGCGGGGGGGCGACGAGCAGTACTTC	CASSQRGGDEQYF
TRBJ1-5	NA	TRBV4-1	TRBD1	TGCGCCAGCAGCCACCGATATGACAGGGGATCGGGTCGTCAGCCCCAGCATTTT	CASSHRYDRGSGRQPQHF